This is a list of T cell receptor beta chains from one sample in a study of human T cells and chemical hapten exposure. TCRdb reprocessed the RACE reads with MiXCR, giving one entry per CDR3 protein. The data hold fewer than 130,000 distinct CDR3 sequences, with more than 9.5% observed a single time. The source material was whole blood, sampled in connection with sensitization to the hapten diphenylcyclopropenone (DPC). These receptor sequences come from a woman in her forties with alopecia areata. Some clones in this sample may be carry-over from other donors' samples. Both conserved end residues are part of each CDR3. The order of the fields is clone size, J gene, D gene, V gene, CDR3 protein, CDR3 DNA. A D gene is named only where the DNA matches it firmly. Size is omitted from some rows. Given values are once, few, many or a class for expanded clones.

size: many
J: TRBJ1-1
D: TRBD1
V: TRBV7-9
CDR3: CASSPPGQGAEAFF
DNA: TGTGCCAGCAGCCCCCCGGGACAGGGCGCTGAAGCTTTCTTT

size: few
J: TRBJ1-3
D: -
V: TRBV7-2
CDR3: CASSLDGLRDTIYF
DNA: TGTGCCAGCAGCTTAGACGGGCTCCGCGACACCATATATTTT

size: few
J: TRBJ1-6
D: TRBD1
V: TRBV19
CDR3: CASHDRANNSPLHF
DNA: TGTGCCAGCCACGACAGGGCCAATAATTCACCCCTCCACTTT

size: many
J: TRBJ2-1
D: -
V: TRBV2
CDR3: CASSESRVPEQFF
DNA: TGTGCCAGCAGCGAGTCCAGGGTTCCCGAGCAGTTCTTC

size: few
J: TRBJ2-2
D: TRBD1
V: TRBV9
CDR3: CASSPHTGTVTGELFF
DNA: TGTGCCAGCAGCCCTCACACCGGGACAGTCACCGGGGAGCTGTTTTTT

size: many
J: TRBJ1-2
D: -
V: TRBV2
CDR3: CASSAAGTYGYTF
DNA: TGTGCCAGCAGTGCGGCAGGAACCTATGGCTACACCTTC

size: many
J: TRBJ2-4
D: -
V: TRBV3-1
CDR3: CASSQALVTKNIQYF
DNA: TGTGCCAGCAGCCAAGCACTCGTGACCAAAAACATTCAGTACTTC

size: -
J: TRBJ2-5
D: -
V: TRBV9
CDR3: CASSAGGGTLRETQYF
DNA: TGTGCCAGCAGCGCCGGAGGCGGGACCCTCAGGGAGACCCAGTACTTC

size: -
J: TRBJ2-3
D: TRBD2
V: TRBV28
CDR3: CASRSLAGGTDTQYF
DNA: TGTGCCAGCAGAAGTTTAGCGGGGGGCACAGATACGCAGTATTTT

size: few
J: TRBJ2-5
D: TRBD2
V: TRBV28
CDR3: CASSPHQGSGGETQYF
DNA: TGTGCCAGCAGTCCCCATCAGGGTAGCGGGGGGGAGACCCAGTACTTC

size: many
J: TRBJ1-2
D: -
V: TRBV29-1
CDR3: CSVEDRNYGYTF
DNA: TGCAGCGTTGAAGACAGAAACTATGGCTACACCTTC

size: many
J: TRBJ2-7
D: -
V: TRBV6-5
CDR3: CASSQDRDGAYEQYF
DNA: TGTGCCAGCAGCCAGGACCGGGACGGAGCCTACGAGCAGTACTTC

size: -
J: TRBJ2-7
D: -
V: TRBV25-1
CDR3: CASSGKTYEQYF
DNA: TGTGCCAGCAGTGGCAAGACCTACGAGCAGTACTTC

size: many
J: TRBJ1-2
D: -
V: TRBV7-9
CDR3: CASSLAGDNGYTF
DNA: TGTGCCAGCAGCTTAGCAGGGGATAATGGCTACACCTTC

size: many
J: TRBJ2-2
D: TRBD1
V: TRBV15
CDR3: CATSRGGQGPGELFF
DNA: TGTGCCACCAGCAGAGGGGGACAGGGGCCCGGGGAGCTGTTTTTT

size: many
J: TRBJ2-7
D: -
V: TRBV27
CDR3: CASSFYSGQEQYF
DNA: TGTGCCAGCAGTTTCTATTCGGGGCAGGAGCAGTACTTC

size: few
J: TRBJ2-5
D: -
V: TRBV6-2/TRBV6-3
CDR3: CASSYSSGRGETQYF
DNA: TGTGCCAGCAGTTACTCCTCGGGTAGGGGAGAGACCCAGTACTTC

size: many
J: TRBJ1-1
D: -
V: TRBV29-1
CDR3: CSVESGLGTEAFF
DNA: TGCAGCGTCGAGTCCGGGCTTGGGACTGAAGCTTTCTTT

size: -
J: TRBJ1-3
D: -
V: TRBV7-9
CDR3: CASSLGGHSGNTIYF
DNA: TGTGCCAGCAGCTTAGGGGGCCACTCTGGAAACACCATATATTTT

size: many
J: TRBJ2-3
D: -
V: TRBV2
CDR3: CASMIRGTDTQYF
DNA: TGTGCCAGCATGATCCGGGGGACAGATACGCAGTATTTT

size: many
J: TRBJ2-7
D: -
V: TRBV10-3
CDR3: CAISGGVSGEQYF
DNA: TGTGCCATCAGTGGTGGCGTGTCGGGCGAGCAGTACTTC

size: -
J: TRBJ1-5
D: -
V: TRBV18
CDR3: CASSPAPGYSNQPQHF
DNA: TGTGCCAGCTCACCTGCCCCAGGTTATAGCAATCAGCCCCAGCATTTT

size: many
J: TRBJ1-2
D: -
V: TRBV2
CDR3: CASSAVNYGYTF
DNA: TGTGCCAGCAGTGCTGTAAACTATGGCTACACCTTC

size: -
J: TRBJ2-3
D: -
V: TRBV6-2/TRBV6-3
CDR3: CASRTTDTQYF
DNA: TGTGCCAGTAGGACCACAGATACGCAGTATTTT

size: few
J: TRBJ1-2
D: -
V: TRBV20-1
CDR3: CSASQQGMGYGYTF
DNA: TGCAGTGCTAGTCAACAGGGAATGGGCTATGGCTACACCTTC

size: many
J: TRBJ1-2
D: TRBD1
V: TRBV30
CDR3: CAWRADRGPYGYTF
DNA: TGTGCCTGGAGAGCGGACAGGGGCCCCTATGGCTACACCTTC

size: few
J: TRBJ2-1
D: TRBD2
V: TRBV20-1
CDR3: CSASLAGAYNEQFF
DNA: TGCAGTGCTAGCCTAGCGGGGGCCTACAATGAGCAGTTCTTC

size: few
J: TRBJ2-7
D: TRBD1
V: TRBV28
CDR3: CASSFHRQGPNEQYF
DNA: TGTGCCAGCAGTTTCCACAGACAGGGACCCAACGAGCAGTACTTC

size: -
J: TRBJ1-4
D: TRBD1
V: TRBV7-2
CDR3: CASSLAGTDPEKLFF
DNA: TGTGCCAGCAGCTTAGCCGGGACAGATCCTGAAAAACTGTTTTTT